A selection of T cell receptor beta chains follows, all from one sample in a study of blood T cell repertoires in COVID-19. Measured with immunoSEQ multiplex PCR; TCRdb has only the in-frame clones, and not every one. The sample yields a few hundred thousand clones, approximately 84% seen once. Sequenced material: peripheral blood. All receptors come from a man aged 40-55 years with active or convalescent COVID-19. The conserved cysteine and the conserved F or W are not part of the CDR3 here. The order of the fields is clone size, V gene, J gene, CDR3 protein. Clone size is given for some rows only: seen once, a few or many times, or a class if the clone is expanded.

.	TRBV30	TRBJ1-5	AWSLEPGLLNQPQH
.	TRBV7-8	TRBJ2-5	ASSLVVTSGGVKETQY
.	TRBV7-9	TRBJ2-3	ASRPSGASTDTQY
.	TRBV6-5	TRBJ1-6	ASSYQGSSYNSPLH
.	TRBV7-4	TRBJ2-1	ASSSGLGANEQF
.	TRBV10-1	TRBJ2-3	ASSHQGSYTQY
.	TRBV29-1	TRBJ2-1	SAVGGAAGTSLSVRYNEQF
.	TRBV7-9	TRBJ1-5	ASSLAGRGNQPQH
.	TRBV12-3/TRBV12-4	TRBJ1-6	ASSRHSNSPLH
.	TRBV7-9	TRBJ1-3	ASSPPGRGGNTIY
.	TRBV13	TRBJ1-4	ASSLTQGDEKLF
once	TRBV18	TRBJ1-5	ASSPGDSRNQPQH
.	TRBV25-1	TRBJ1-1	ASRAGRFSLNTEAF
.	TRBV7-3	TRBJ2-1	ARLDRGYNEQF
.	TRBV27	TRBJ2-1	ASSLTEGNEQF
.	TRBV7-6	TRBJ1-1	ASSLDGPNFLNTEAF
.	TRBV2	TRBJ2-7	ASSVQGSYEQY
.	TRBV30	TRBJ2-4	AWGAKNLYIQY
once	TRBV9	TRBJ2-1	ASSARTHGTGVYNEQF
.	TRBV6-5	TRBJ1-4	ASSYRAGKLF
.	TRBV5-4	TRBJ2-7	ASSVPPGTASEQY
.	TRBV7-3	TRBJ1-1	ASSQGQGYGEAF
.	TRBV4-1	TRBJ2-7	ASSQRGSGTYEQY
few	TRBV15	TRBJ1-2	ATSSRGYGYT
.	TRBV24-1	TRBJ1-5	ATSDSGTGGNQPQH
.	TRBV5-4	TRBJ2-6	ASSLGGAGRSGANVLT
.	TRBV28	TRBJ1-1	ASRLDRVRTEAF
.	TRBV11-2	TRBJ1-1	ASSRGGTEAF
.	TRBV7-7	TRBJ2-2	ASSLSNGPENTGELF
.	TRBV29-1	TRBJ2-1	SVPTWGRSNEQF
.	TRBV28	TRBJ2-7	ASTLGRAYEQY
.	TRBV9	TRBJ1-2	ASSESGRRLDGYT
.	TRBV18	TRBJ1-4	ASSLLQETATNEKLF
.	TRBV5-8	TRBJ2-4	ASSLGSLAKNIQY
.	TRBV19	TRBJ2-4	ASSGTGIKNIQY
.	TRBV5-8	TRBJ1-1	ASSLGHSNTEAF
.	TRBV3-1/TRBV3-2	TRBJ1-6	ASSLAALASPLH
.	TRBV2	TRBJ2-2	ASRGTSGGAGELF
few	TRBV2	TRBJ1-1	ASTAGTVNTEAF